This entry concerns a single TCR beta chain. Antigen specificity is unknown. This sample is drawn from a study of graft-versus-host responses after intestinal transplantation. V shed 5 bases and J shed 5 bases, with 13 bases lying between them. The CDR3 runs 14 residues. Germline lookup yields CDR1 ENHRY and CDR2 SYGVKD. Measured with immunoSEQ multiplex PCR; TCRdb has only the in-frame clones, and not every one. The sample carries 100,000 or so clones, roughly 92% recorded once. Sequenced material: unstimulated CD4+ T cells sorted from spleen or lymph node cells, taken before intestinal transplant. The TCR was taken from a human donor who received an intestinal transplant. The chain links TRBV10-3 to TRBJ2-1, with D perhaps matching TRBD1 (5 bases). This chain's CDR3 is CAISQATDNNEQFF. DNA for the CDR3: TGTGCCATCAGTCAAGCTACGGACAACAATGAGCAGTTCTTC.